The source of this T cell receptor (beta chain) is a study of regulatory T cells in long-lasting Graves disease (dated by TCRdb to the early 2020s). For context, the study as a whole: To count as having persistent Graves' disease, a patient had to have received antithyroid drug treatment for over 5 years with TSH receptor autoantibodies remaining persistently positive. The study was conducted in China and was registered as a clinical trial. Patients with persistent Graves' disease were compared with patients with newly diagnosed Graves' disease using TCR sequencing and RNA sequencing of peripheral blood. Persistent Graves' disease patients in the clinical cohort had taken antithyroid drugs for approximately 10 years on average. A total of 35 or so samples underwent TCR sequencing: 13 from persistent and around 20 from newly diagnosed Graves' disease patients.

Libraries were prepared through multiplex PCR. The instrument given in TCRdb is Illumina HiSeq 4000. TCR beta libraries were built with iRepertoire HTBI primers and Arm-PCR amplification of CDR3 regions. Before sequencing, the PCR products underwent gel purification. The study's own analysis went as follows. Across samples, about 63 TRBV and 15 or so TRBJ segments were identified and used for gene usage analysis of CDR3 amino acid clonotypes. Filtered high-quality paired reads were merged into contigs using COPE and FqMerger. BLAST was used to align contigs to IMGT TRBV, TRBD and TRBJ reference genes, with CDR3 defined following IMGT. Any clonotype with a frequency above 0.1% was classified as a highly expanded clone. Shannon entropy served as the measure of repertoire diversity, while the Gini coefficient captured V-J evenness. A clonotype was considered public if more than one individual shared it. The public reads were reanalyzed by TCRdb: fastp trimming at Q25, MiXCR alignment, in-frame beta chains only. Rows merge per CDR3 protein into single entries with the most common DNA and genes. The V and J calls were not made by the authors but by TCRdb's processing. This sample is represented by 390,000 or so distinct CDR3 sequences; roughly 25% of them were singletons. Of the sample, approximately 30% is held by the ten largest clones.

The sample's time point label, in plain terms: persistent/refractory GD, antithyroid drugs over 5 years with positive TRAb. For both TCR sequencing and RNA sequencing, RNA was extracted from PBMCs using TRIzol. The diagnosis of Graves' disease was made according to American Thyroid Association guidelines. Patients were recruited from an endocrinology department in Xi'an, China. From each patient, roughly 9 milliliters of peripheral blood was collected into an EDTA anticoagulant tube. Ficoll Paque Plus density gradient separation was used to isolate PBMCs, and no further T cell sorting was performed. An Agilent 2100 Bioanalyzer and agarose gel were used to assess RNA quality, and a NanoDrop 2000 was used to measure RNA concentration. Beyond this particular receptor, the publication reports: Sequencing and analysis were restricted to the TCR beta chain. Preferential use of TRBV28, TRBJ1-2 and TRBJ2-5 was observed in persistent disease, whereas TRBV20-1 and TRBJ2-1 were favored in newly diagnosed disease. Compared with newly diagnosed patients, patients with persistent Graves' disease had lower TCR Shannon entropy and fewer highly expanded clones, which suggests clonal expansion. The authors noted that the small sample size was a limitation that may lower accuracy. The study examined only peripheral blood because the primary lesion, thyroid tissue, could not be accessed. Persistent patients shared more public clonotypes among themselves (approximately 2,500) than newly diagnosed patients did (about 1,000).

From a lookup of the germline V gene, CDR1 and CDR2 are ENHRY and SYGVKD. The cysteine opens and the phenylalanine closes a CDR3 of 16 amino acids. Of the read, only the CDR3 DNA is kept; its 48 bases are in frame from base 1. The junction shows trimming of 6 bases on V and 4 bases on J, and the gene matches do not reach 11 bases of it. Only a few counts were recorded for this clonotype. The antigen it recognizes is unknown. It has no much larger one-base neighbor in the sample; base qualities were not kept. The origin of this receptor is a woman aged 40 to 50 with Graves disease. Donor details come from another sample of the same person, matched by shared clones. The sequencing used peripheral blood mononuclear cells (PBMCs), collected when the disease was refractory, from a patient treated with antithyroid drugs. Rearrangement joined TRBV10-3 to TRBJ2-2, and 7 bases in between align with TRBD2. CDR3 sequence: CAIRTSGGRGTGELFF. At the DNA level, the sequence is TGTGCCATCAGGACCTCTGGCGGGAGAGGCACCGGGGAGCTGTTTTTT.